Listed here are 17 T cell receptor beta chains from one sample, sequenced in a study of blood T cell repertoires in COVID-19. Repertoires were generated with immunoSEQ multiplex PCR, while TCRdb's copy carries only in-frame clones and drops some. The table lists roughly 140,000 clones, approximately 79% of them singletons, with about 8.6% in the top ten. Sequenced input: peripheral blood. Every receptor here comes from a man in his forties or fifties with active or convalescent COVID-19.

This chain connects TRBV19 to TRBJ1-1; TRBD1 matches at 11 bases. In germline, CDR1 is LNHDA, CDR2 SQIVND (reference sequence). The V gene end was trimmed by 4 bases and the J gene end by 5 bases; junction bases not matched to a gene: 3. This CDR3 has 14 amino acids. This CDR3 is CASSTGTGGTEAFF. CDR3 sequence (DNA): TGTGCCAGTAGTACCGGGACAGGGGGAACTGAAGCTTTCTTT.

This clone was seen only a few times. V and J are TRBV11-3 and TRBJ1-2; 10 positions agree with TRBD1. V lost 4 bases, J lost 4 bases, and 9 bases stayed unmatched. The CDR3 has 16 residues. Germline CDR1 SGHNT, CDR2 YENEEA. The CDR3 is CASSSETGGKPYGYTF. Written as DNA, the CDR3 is TGTGCCAGCAGCTCCGAGACAGGGGGCAAACCCTATGGCTACACCTTC.

The CDR3 DNA reads as TGTGCCAGCAGCGAGAGAACTTGGACAGGGTCCCTACCATACAATGAGCAGTTCTTC. It yields the protein CASSERTWTGSLPYNEQFF. V is TRBV21-1 and J is TRBJ2-1; TRBD1 is taken as the D call from the table, unchecked against the DNA. TRBV21-1 is tagged as a pseudogene. The CDR3 consists of 19 residues.

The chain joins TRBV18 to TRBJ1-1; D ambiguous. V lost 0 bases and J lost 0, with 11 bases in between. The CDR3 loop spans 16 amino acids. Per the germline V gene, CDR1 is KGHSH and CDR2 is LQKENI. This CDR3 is CASSPPIRLMNTEAFF. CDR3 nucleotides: TGTGCCAGCTCACCACCAATTAGACTTATGAACACTGAAGCTTTCTTT.

The CDR3: CASSQPGTGGNQPQHF. The CDR3 bases are TGCGCCAGCAGTCAACCCGGGACAGGGGGAAATCAGCCCCAGCATTTT. V is TRBV23-1 and J is TRBJ1-5; 11 bases align to TRBD1. TRBV23-1 is an ORF, and what it does is uncertain. J gave up 4 bases and V 2 bases, and 4 bases lay outside the gene matches. The CDR3 is 16 amino acids.

This CDR3 reads CASTATGDQPQHF. The CDR3 DNA reads as TGTGCCAGCACTGCGACAGGCGATCAGCCCCAGCATTTT. V usage is TRBV6-5 and J usage is TRBJ1-5; D is possibly TRBD1 (6 bases). The V and J ends lost 7 bases and 5 bases respectively, with 12 bases between them. Germline values: CDR1 MNHEY, CDR2 SVGAGI. The CDR3 contains 13 residues.

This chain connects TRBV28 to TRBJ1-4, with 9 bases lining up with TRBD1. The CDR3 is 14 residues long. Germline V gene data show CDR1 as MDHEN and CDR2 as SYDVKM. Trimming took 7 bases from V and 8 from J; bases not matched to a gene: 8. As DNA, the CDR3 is TGTGCCAGCACCTCGACAGGGGGTGGAGAAAAACTGTTTTTT. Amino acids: CASTSTGGGEKLFF.

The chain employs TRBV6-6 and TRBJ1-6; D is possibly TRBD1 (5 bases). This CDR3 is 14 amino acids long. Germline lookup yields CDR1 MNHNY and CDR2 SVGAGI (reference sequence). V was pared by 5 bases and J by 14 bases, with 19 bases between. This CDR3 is CASSQSLVTVTLHF. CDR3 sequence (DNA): TGTGCCAGCAGTCAATCCTTAGTGACAGTAACCCTCCACTTT.

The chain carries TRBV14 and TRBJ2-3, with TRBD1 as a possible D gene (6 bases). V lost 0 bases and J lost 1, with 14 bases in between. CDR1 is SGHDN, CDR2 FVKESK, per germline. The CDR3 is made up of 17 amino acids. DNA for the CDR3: TGTGCCAGCAGCCAAGATCTGGGCAGGGGAGGCACAGATACGCAGTATTTT. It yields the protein CASSQDLGRGGTDTQYF.

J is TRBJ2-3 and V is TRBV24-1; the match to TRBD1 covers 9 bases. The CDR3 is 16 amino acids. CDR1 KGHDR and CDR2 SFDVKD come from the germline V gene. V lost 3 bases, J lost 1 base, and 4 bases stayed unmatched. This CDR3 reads CATSDPGQGGTDTQYF. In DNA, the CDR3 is TGTGCCACCAGTGATCCGGGACAGGGAGGCACAGATACGCAGTATTTT.

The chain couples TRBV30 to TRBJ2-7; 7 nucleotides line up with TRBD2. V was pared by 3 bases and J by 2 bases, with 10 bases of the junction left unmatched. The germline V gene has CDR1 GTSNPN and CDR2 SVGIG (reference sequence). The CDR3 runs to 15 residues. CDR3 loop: CAWSLPGGIPYEQYF. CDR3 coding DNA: TGTGCCTGGAGCCTTCCGGGAGGAATTCCCTACGAGCAGTACTTC.

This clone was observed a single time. The DNA of the CDR3 is TGTGCCAGCAGCCAAGCAGCGGGGGCAGGGGCCAAAAACATTCAGTACTTC. It yields the protein CASSQAAGAGAKNIQYF. The V gene is TRBV4-2, the J gene TRBJ2-4; 8 bases are a match to TRBD2. Germline loops: CDR1 LGHNA, CDR2 YNFKEQ. The CDR3 is 17 amino acids. V shed 1 base, J shed 1 base, and the junction held 6 bases outside the gene matches.

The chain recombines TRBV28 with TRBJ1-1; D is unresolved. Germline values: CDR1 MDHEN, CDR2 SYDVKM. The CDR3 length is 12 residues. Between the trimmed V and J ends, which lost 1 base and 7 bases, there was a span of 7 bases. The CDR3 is CASSLSRDEAFF. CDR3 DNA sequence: TGTGCCAGCAGTTTATCGCGAGATGAAGCTTTCTTT.

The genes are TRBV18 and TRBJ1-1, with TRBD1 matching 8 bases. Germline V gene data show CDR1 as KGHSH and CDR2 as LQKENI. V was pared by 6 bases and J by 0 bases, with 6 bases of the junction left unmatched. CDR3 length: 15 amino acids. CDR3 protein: CASSTGGAMNTEAFF. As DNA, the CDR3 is TGTGCCAGCTCTACAGGGGGTGCTATGAACACTGAAGCTTTCTTT.

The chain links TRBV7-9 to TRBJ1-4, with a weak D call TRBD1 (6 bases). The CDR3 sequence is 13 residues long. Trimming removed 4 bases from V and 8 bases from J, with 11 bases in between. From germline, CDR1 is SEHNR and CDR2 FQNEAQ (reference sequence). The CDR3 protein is CASSSPDREKLFF. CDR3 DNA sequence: TGTGCCAGCAGCTCACCGGACAGAGAAAAACTGTTTTTT. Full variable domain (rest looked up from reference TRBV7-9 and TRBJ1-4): DTGVSQNPRHKITKRGQNVTFRCDPISEHNRLYWYRQTLGQGPEFLTYFQNEAQLEKSRLLSDRFSAERPKGSFSTLEIQRTEQGDSAMYLCASSSPDREKLFFGSGTQLSVL.

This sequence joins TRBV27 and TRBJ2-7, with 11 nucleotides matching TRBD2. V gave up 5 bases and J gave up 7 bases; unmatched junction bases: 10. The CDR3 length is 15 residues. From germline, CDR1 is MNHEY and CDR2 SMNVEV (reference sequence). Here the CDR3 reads CASSVTGTSGGEQYF. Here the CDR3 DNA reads TGTGCCAGCAGTGTAACCGGGACTAGCGGCGGGGAGCAGTACTTC.

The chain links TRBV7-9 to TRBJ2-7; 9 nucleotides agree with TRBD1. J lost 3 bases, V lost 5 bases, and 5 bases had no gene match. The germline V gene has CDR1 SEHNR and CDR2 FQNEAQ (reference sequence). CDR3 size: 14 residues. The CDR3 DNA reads TGTGCCAGCAGCCAGCAGGGACAGGGCTACGAGCAGTACTTC. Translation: CASSQQGQGYEQYF.